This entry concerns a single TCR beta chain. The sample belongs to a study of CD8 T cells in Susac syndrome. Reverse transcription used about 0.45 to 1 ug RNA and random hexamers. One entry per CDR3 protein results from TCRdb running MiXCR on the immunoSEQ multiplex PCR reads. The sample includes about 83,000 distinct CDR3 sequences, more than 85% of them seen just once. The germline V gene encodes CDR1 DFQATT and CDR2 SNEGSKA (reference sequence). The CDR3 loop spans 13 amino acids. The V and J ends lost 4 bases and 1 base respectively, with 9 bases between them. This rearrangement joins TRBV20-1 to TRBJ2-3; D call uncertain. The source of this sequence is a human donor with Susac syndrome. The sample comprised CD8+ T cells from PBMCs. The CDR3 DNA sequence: TGCAGTGCTAAGAACTTCCGCACAGATACGCAGTATTTT. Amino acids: CSAKNFRTDTQYF.